This T cell receptor (beta chain) is drawn from a study of blood T cell repertoires in COVID-19. Overall study: The origin of the acute and convalescent COVID-19 samples was the United States, Italy and Spain.

The assay was immunoSEQ multiplex PCR, and TCRdb's table has in-frame clones only and misses some. This table has about 210,000 clones, 84% appearing once. The TCR originated in a woman between 45 and 65 years old with active or convalescent COVID-19. Sample: peripheral blood.

Written as DNA, the CDR3 is TGTGCCAGCAGTACAGGACAGCATTCACCCCTCCACTTT. Translating gives CASSTGQHSPLHF. This sequence joins TRBV27 and TRBJ1-6; tentative D call: TRBD1 (6 bases). V was clipped by 5 bases and J by 8 bases, with 10 bases between them. There are 13 residues in the CDR3. Germline CDR1 reads MNHEY; CDR2 reads SMNVEV (reference sequence).